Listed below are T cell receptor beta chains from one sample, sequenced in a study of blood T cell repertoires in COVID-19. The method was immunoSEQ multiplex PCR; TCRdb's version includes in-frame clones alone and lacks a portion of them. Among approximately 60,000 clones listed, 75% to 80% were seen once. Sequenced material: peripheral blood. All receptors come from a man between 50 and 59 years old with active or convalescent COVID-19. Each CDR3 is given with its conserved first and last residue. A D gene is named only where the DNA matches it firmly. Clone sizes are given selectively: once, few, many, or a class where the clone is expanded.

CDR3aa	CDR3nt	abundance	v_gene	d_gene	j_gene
CAWSRGGRKQDEQYF	TGTGCCTGGAGTCGGGGAGGGCGAAAACAGGACGAGCAGTACTTC	-	TRBV30	TRBD2	TRBJ2-7
CASSESATASLYTF	TGCGCCAGCAGTGAGTCGGCCACGGCTAGCCTCTACACCTTC	-	TRBV10-2	-	TRBJ1-2
CAITRAGADTEAFF	TGTGCCATCACCAGGGCGGGGGCGGACACTGAAGCTTTCTTT	-	TRBV10-3	-	TRBJ1-1
CAIRDRANQPQHF	TGTGCCATCAGGGACAGGGCGAATCAGCCCCAGCATTTT	-	TRBV10-3	TRBD1	TRBJ1-5
CASPNLCVDYEQYF	TGTGCCAGCCCCAATCTTTGCGTAGACTACGAGCAGTACTTC	once	TRBV6-5	-	TRBJ2-7
CASSLARVEQYF	TGTGCCAGCAGCTTGGCTCGGGTCGAGCAGTACTTC	-	TRBV12-3/TRBV12-4	-	TRBJ2-7
CASSAPDSRDSGANVLTF	TGTGCCAGCAGCGCGCCGGACTCTAGAGACTCTGGGGCCAACGTCCTGACTTTC	-	TRBV9	-	TRBJ2-6
CASSIQGASGNTIYF	TGTGCCAGCAGCATACAGGGAGCCTCTGGAAACACCATATATTTT	once	TRBV28	-	TRBJ1-3
CASSLVVGGRGQPQHF	TGTGCCAGCAGCTTAGTGGTTGGGGGGCGGGGGCAGCCCCAGCATTTT	-	TRBV7-2	-	TRBJ1-5
CASSLAPDRGAFF	TGTGCCAGCAGCTTGGCCCCGGACAGGGGGGCTTTCTTT	-	TRBV5-4	TRBD1	TRBJ1-1
CATSRDRDTEAFF	TGTGCCACCAGCAGAGATAGAGACACTGAAGCTTTCTTT	-	TRBV15	-	TRBJ1-1
CASSPTGGPGMGTQYF	TGTGCCAGCAGCCCTACGGGGGGACCCGGTATGGGGACCCAGTACTTC	few	TRBV7-9	TRBD2	TRBJ2-5
CATSRERTSGSSEQFF	TGTGCCACCAGCAGAGAACGGACTAGCGGGAGTTCTGAGCAGTTCTTC	-	TRBV15	TRBD2	TRBJ2-1
CASSANRGDEQFF	TGTGCCAGCAGTGCCAACCGGGGGGATGAGCAGTTCTTC	-	TRBV2	TRBD2	TRBJ2-1
CATSRDLGLVLGADTQYF	TGTGCCACCAGCAGAGATTTGGGACTAGTCCTTGGGGCAGATACGCAGTATTTT	-	TRBV15	TRBD2	TRBJ2-3
CASSPTWGGTDTQYF	TGTGCCAGCAGCCCTACTTGGGGAGGCACAGATACGCAGTATTTT	-	TRBV3-1/TRBV3-2	-	TRBJ2-3
CASSLAGAFTGELFF	TGTGCCAGCAGTCTAGCGGGGGCGTTCACCGGGGAGCTGTTTTTT	-	TRBV28	TRBD2	TRBJ2-2
CASSLRSGGEYEQYF	TGTGCCAGCAGCTTAAGGTCGGGGGGCGAATACGAGCAGTACTTC	-	TRBV7-2	-	TRBJ2-7
CARQVGEGVAAFF	TGTGCCCGCCAAGTGGGGGAGGGGGTGGCAGCTTTCTTT	-	TRBV19	-	TRBJ1-1
CASSRTSGGTYEQYF	TGCGCCAGCAGCCGAACTAGCGGGGGGACCTACGAGCAGTACTTC	-	TRBV5-1	TRBD2	TRBJ2-7
CASSWAGQENQPQHF	TGTGCCAGCAGTTGGGCCGGACAGGAAAATCAGCCCCAGCATTTT	-	TRBV27	TRBD1	TRBJ1-5
CASSSAQGAKLFF	TGTGCCAGCAGCTCAGCACAGGGGGCAAAACTGTTTTTT	-	TRBV7-3	TRBD1	TRBJ1-4
CAWSQGGTGTRGQYF	TGTGCCTGGAGTCAAGGCGGGACAGGGACCCGCGGGCAGTACTTC	-	TRBV30	TRBD1	TRBJ2-7
CASSSGMGLDTQYF	TGTGCCAGCAGTAGCGGTATGGGATTAGATACGCAGTATTTT	-	TRBV6-5	-	TRBJ2-3